There are a few counts of the clone carrying this TCR beta chain. Its antigen is still unknown. TCRdb re-analysed the RACE reads in MiXCR, keeping a single row per CDR3 protein. Among some 300,000 distinct CDR3 sequences, about 5.4% were seen once, and the ten largest hold approximately 8.2%. Documented time point: pre-sensitization, week 0. The treatment was: therapeutic diphenylcyclopropenone sensitization with weekly scalp DPC. The sample belongs to a study of human T cells and chemical hapten exposure. Study-level results: Patch test score rose with PT1 expanded TCR count, significant at thresholds 8, 16 and 32, not 4.

The CDR3 has 17 residues. Looked up from germline, CDR1 is SGHTA and CDR2 is FQGNSA. The V and J ends lost 2 bases and 6 bases, in that order; junction bases with no gene match: 10. Sample: whole blood, taken in connection with sensitization to the hapten diphenylcyclopropenone (DPC). The TCR sequence derives from a woman aged 18-29 years with alopecia areata. Some clones in this sample may be carry-over from other donors' samples. The rearrangement uses TRBV7-2 and TRBJ1-5; TRBD1 aligns across 10 bases. The DNA for the CDR3 is TGTGCCAGCAGCTTAAAGGTTGGGACAGGGGAATTTCAGCCCCAGCATTTT. Translated: CASSLKVGTGEFQPQHF.